This T cell receptor beta chain is from a study of cytomegalovirus exposure and HLA in healthy donors. Unmatched junction bases numbered 6, after V lost 4 bases and J lost 8 bases. Germline CDR1 and CDR2: SGDLS and YYNGEE. This CDR3 spans 14 amino acids. PCR involved 60 Vbeta and 13 Jbeta primers. Data came from immunoSEQ multiplex PCR; TCRdb stores just in-frame clones and leaves some out. The data hold over 100,000 clones, with approximately 81% observed a single time. This TCR was recovered from a woman aged 18-29 years in good health and CMV-seropositive. Sequencing input: PBMCs. V is TRBV9 and J is TRBJ2-1; 10 bases align to TRBD2. CDR3 nucleotide sequence: TGTGCCAGCAGCCCAAGGACTAGCGGCGATGAGCAGTTCTTC. It specifies CASSPRTSGDEQFF.